One sample yielded the 17 T cell receptor beta chains listed below, sequenced in a study of post-analysis software for immune sequencing data. Prepared TCR beta cDNA libraries contained unique molecular identifiers. A single record per CDR3 protein comes from TCRdb applying MiXCR to the PCR reads. The sample contains 150,000 to 200,000 distinct CDR3 sequences, around 36% of which appear only once. The source was blood, collected after autologous hematopoietic stem cell transplantation. The receptors stem from a girl between 10 and 17 years old with multiple sclerosis.

The chain recombines TRBV6-6 with TRBJ2-1, with 9 nucleotides matching TRBD2. Germline V gene lookup returns CDR1 MNHNY and CDR2 SVGAGI (reference sequence). After removal of 7 bases from V and 6 bases from J, the junction contained 10 bases not matched to a gene. This CDR3 spans 15 amino acids. Written as DNA, the CDR3 is TGTGCCAGCACCGGACCCGGGACTAGCATCAATGAGCAGTTCTTC. Its translation: CASTGPGTSINEQFF.

The V gene is TRBV6-5, the J gene TRBJ2-1, with D possibly matching TRBD2 (5 bases). Trimming left V 6 bases short and J 8 bases short, with 14 bases between. Germline V gene data show CDR1 as MNHEY and CDR2 as SVGAGI. The CDR3 loop spans 13 amino acids. The CDR3 reads CASSPRGQDEQFF. DNA of the CDR3: TGTGCCAGCAGCCCGAGAGGGCAGGATGAGCAGTTCTTC.

The chain employs TRBV7-8 and TRBJ2-1; maybe TRBD1 (5 bases). The CDR3 is 15 residues long. V shed 4 bases and J shed 1 base, with 11 bases lying between them. Germline V gene data show CDR1 as SGHVS and CDR2 as FQNEAQ. The CDR3 protein is CASSSMRTSYNEQFF. Written as DNA, the CDR3 is TGTGCCAGCAGCTCAATGAGGACATCCTACAATGAGCAGTTCTTC.

This clonotype was seen more than once but under ten times. The chain uses TRBV14 and TRBJ2-1; D gene ambiguous. The germline V and J ends were trimmed by 1 base and 4 bases, with 2 bases remaining between them. CDR3 length: 12 residues. Germline V lookup: CDR1 SGHDN, CDR2 FVKESK. CDR3 loop: CASSQGYNEQFF. The CDR3 nucleotides are TGTGCCAGCAGCCAAGGGTACAATGAGCAGTTCTTC. The variable domain in full, completed from reference TRBV14 and TRBJ2-1, reads EAGVTQFPSHSVIEKGQTVTLRCDPISGHDNLYWYRRVMGKEIKFLLHFVKESKQDESGMPNNRFLAERTGGTYSTLKVQPAELEDSGVYFCASSQGYNEQFFGPGTRLTVL.

This clonotype came up a few times. The V and J genes are TRBV7-2 and TRBJ2-1, with TRBD2 identical over 15 bases. The V and J ends lost 5 bases and 6 bases, in that order; junction bases with no gene match: 2. CDR3 length equals 15 residues. The V gene's germline CDR1 is SGHTA and CDR2 FQGNSA. The DNA of the CDR3 is TGTGCCAGCAGCGCGGGACTAGCGGGGGGCAATGAGCAGTTCTTC. It translates to CASSAGLAGGNEQFF.

The chain carries TRBV12-3 or TRBV12-4 and TRBJ2-3, with 10 nucleotides matching TRBD2. There are 18 residues in the CDR3. Losses at the gene ends were 6 bases for V and 6 bases for J; bases not matched to a gene: 18. The CDR3 region has the DNA TGTGCCAGCAGCCTCGGGTCCCGGAGACTAGCGGGTTCGGATACGCAGTATTTT. It specifies CASSLGSRRLAGSDTQYF.

This chain connects TRBV28 to TRBJ1-2; a weak D match, TRBD1 (6 bases). CDR3 length: 16 amino acids. V dropped 3 bases and J dropped 8 bases, with 22 bases sitting between them. Germline V gives CDR1 MDHEN, CDR2 SYDVKM. The CDR3 region is CASSFDLRTVMKGYTF. The CDR3 DNA sequence: TGTGCCAGCAGTTTTGATTTAAGGACAGTCATGAAAGGCTACACCTTC.

The chain combines TRBV20-1 with TRBJ1-2; no clear D gene. Germline CDR1 DFQATT, CDR2 SNEGSKA (reference sequence). The CDR3 extends over 12 amino acids. Trimming stripped 5 bases from V and 2 bases from J, with 9 bases between. The DNA for the CDR3 is TGCAGTGCTGGGATTGGGAACTATGGCTACACCTTC. It codes for CSAGIGNYGYTF.

This clonotype was observed a handful of times. The chain is built from TRBV20-1 and TRBJ2-1; 7 bases are a match to TRBD2. CDR3 length equals 14 residues. J was trimmed by 1 base and V by 1 base; bases with no gene match: 1. The germline gives CDR1 DFQATT, CDR2 SNEGSKA (reference sequence). The CDR3 region is CSARGRESYNEQFF. CDR3 DNA: TGCAGTGCTAGAGGGCGGGAGTCCTACAATGAGCAGTTCTTC.

About this clonotype: A read error may explain this, as a much larger clone is one base away. The V gene is TRBV28, the J gene TRBJ2-5; 14 nucleotides line up with TRBD2. The CDR3 has 16 residues. V shed 5 bases and J 11 bases; nucleotides not matched to a gene: 13. Germline loops: CDR1 MDHEN, CDR2 SYDVKM. This CDR3 reads CASSPRLAGGPNEQYF. The CDR3 nucleotides read TGTGCCAGCAGTCCGCGACTAGCGGGAGGGCCCAATGAGCAGTACTTC.

Here the CDR3 reads CASKEREFANEQFF. The CDR3, as DNA: TGTGCCAGCAAAGAGCGGGAGTTCGCCAATGAGCAGTTCTTC. The chain couples TRBV6-5 to TRBJ2-1; 8 positions agree with TRBD2. With 7 bases clipped from V and 6 bases from J, the junction kept 8 bases outside the gene matches. The CDR3 consists of 14 residues. Germline V lookup: CDR1 MNHEY, CDR2 SVGAGI.

This clonotype occurred a few times. V usage is TRBV5-1 and J usage is TRBJ2-7; the match to TRBD2 covers 12 bases. Germline loops: CDR1 SGHRS, CDR2 YFSETQ. The CDR3 consists of 21 residues. J gave up 3 bases and V 0 bases, and 19 bases lay outside the gene matches. The CDR3 DNA reads TGCGCCAGCAGCTTGGCCCTAGGGACTAGCGGGCACCTCAAGAATTTCTACGAGCAGTACTTC. It is translated as CASSLALGTSGHLKNFYEQYF.

This clonotype was picked up a small number of times. The chain joins TRBV24-1 to TRBJ1-5, with 8 bases matching TRBD1. Trimming cost V 4 bases and J 3 bases; bases outside gene matches: 10. The V gene's germline CDR1 is KGHDR and CDR2 SFDVKD. The CDR3 spans 17 residues. The CDR3, as DNA: TGTGCCACCAGTGACACTACGACAGGGGTGGTCAATCAGCCCCAGCATTTT. It encodes CATSDTTTGVVNQPQHF.

The chain combines TRBV29-1 with TRBJ1-1, with TRBD1 identical over 8 bases. The germline CDR1 and CDR2 sequences are SQVTM and ANQGSEA. Losses at the gene ends were 3 bases for V and 4 bases for J; bases not matched to a gene: 10. The CDR3 covers 15 residues. CDR3 amino acids: CSVEVAGGGGTEAFF. In DNA form, the CDR3 reads TGCAGCGTTGAGGTAGCAGGGGGCGGGGGCACTGAAGCTTTCTTT.

In its sample, this clonotype was seen a few times. This sequence joins TRBV24-1 and TRBJ1-6; D uncertain. In germline, CDR1 is KGHDR, CDR2 SFDVKD. Trimming cost V 7 bases and J 7 bases, with 10 bases left between them. This CDR3 is built from 13 residues. The DNA for the CDR3 is TGTGCCACCAGCGGAAGTCAGAATTCACCCCTCCACTTT. It codes for CATSGSQNSPLHF.

This clonotype was detected once. This rearrangement joins TRBV6-6 to TRBJ1-6, with 7 nucleotides matching TRBD1. Germline loops: CDR1 MNHNY, CDR2 SVGAGI (reference sequence). V was clipped by 6 bases and J by 9 bases; unmatched bases: 8. The CDR3 totals 14 residues. CDR3: CASSLPGQSSPLHF. Here the CDR3 DNA reads TGTGCCAGCAGCCTCCCGGGACAGTCTTCACCCCTCCACTTT.

J is TRBJ2-5 and V is TRBV6-2 or TRBV6-3, with D tentatively TRBD2 (6 bases). The CDR3 has 14 amino acids. V was shortened by 2 bases and J by 9 bases, with 16 bases between the two germline ends. Germline-derived CDR1 and CDR2 are MNHEY and SVGEGT. CDR3 nucleotide sequence: TGTGCCAGCAGTTACGGGACTTACGAAGGGGCCCAGTACTTC. Its translation: CASSYGTYEGAQYF.